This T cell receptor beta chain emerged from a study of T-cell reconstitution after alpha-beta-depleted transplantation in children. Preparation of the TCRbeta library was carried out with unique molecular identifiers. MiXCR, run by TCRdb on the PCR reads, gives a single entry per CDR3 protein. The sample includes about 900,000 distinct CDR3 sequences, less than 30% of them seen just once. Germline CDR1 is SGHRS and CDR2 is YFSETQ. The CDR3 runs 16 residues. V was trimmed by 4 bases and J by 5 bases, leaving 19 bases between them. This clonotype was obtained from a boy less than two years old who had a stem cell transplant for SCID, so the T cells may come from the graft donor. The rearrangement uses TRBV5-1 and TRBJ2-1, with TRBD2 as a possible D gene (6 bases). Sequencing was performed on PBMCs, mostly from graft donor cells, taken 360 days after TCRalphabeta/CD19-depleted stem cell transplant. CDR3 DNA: TGCGCCAGCAGCCCGGGGGACTCAGCCTTTAACAATGAGCAGTTCTTC. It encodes CASSPGDSAFNNEQFF.